This T cell receptor beta chain was identified during a study of T cell clonality in common variable immunodeficiency. The table lists this clone with many counts. The read halts 3 residues ahead of the CDR3 end, with the missing end drawn from the germline J gene. Produced via immunoSEQ multiplex PCR; TCRdb's table is partial and in-frame only. This sample comprises tens of thousands of clones, none seen once only. CDR3 size: 13 residues. CDR1 and CDR2 from the germline V gene are SGHTA and FQGNSA. V lost 1 base, J lost 4 bases, and 5 bases lay in between. Sequencing was carried out using peripheral blood mononuclear cells. The chain is built from TRBV7-2 and TRBJ1-5, with D unresolved. The receptor was isolated from a person aged 18 to 75 in good health. The covered CDR3 bases are TGTGCCAGCAGCTTAGACAGAAATCAGCCC. This translates into CASSLDRNQP. From start to end, the CDR3 is CASSLDRNQPQHF.